This TCR beta chain was sequenced during a study of spatial heterogeneity in lung cancer. Study background: TCR and UMI combinations that were unique each appeared, on average, more than ten times in raw reads.

Germline trimming cut 6 bases from V and 4 bases from J; bases unmatched to any gene: 5. Germline lookup yields CDR1 MNHEY and CDR2 SMNVEV (reference sequence). The CDR3 totals 14 residues. The sample's time point: sample taken at primary tumor resection. Sequencing was performed on whole RNA extracted from tumor and nontumor lung tissue, or from frozen PBMC, and the material was left unsorted. The donors comprised some 70 untreated early-stage non-small cell lung cancer patients. This clonotype was observed a handful of times. As yet, its antigen is unknown. Overall study findings and caveats: Expanded tumor TCRs that were ubiquitous appeared in blood more at resection than follow-up.

The presence of a unique molecular identifier marked each TCR cDNA molecule. One entry per CDR3 protein, called by TCRdb with MiXCR from the 5' RACE reads. The table includes around 74,000 distinct CDR3 sequences, less than 15% detected once. The chain recombines TRBV27 with TRBJ2-1; TRBD1 matches at 8 bases. The source material was PBMCs, sampled at surgery. This TCR was recovered from a male donor with early-stage non-small cell lung cancer. The chain's CDR3 is CASSVRDRYNEQFF. The CDR3 coding sequence is TGTGCCAGCAGCGTCCGGGACAGGTACAATGAGCAGTTCTTC.